This is a list of T cell receptor beta chains from one sample in a study of blood T cell repertoires in COVID-19. TCRdb's table, derived via immunoSEQ multiplex PCR, lists solely in-frame clones and lacks some. The data hold some 190,000 clones, with roughly 80% observed a single time. The specimen sequenced was PBMCs or T cells enriched from blood (not recorded which). These receptor sequences come from a man between 60 and 75 years old who had been exposed to COVID-19. Both conserved end residues are part of each CDR3. A D gene is named only where the DNA matches it firmly. Where a row states a size, it is once, few, many or the class of an expanded clone; other rows omit it.

len,abundance,j_gene,d_gene,v_gene,CDR3nt,CDR3aa
14,.,TRBJ1-2,TRBD1,TRBV6-5,TGTGCCAGCAGACGACAGGGGACCCAAGGGGGCTACACCTTC,CASRRQGTQGGYTF
13,.,TRBJ2-1,TRBD2,TRBV7-2,TGTGCCAGCAGCTCCCCGGGACTAGCTTGGCAGTTCTTC,CASSSPGLAWQFF
16,.,TRBJ1-5,.,TRBV5-8,TGTGCCAGCAGCTTGGCCCAGGGAGGCCGAAATCAGCCCCAGCATTTT,CASSLAQGGRNQPQHF
13,.,TRBJ1-2,TRBD1,TRBV19,TGTGCCAGTAGTATAAGAGGGGGCAATGGCTACACCTTC,CASSIRGGNGYTF
16,.,TRBJ2-1,TRBD2,TRBV24-1,TGTGCCACCAGTGATTTGTCTAGCGGGCCATCGGATGAGCAGTTCTTC,CATSDLSSGPSDEQFF
14,.,TRBJ2-3,TRBD1,TRBV28,TGTGCCATTTGGGACAGGGGGGTTGCAGATACGCAGTATTTT,CAIWDRGVADTQYF
13,.,TRBJ2-7,.,TRBV11-2,TGTGCCAGCAGCTTAATCGGTCGGGACGAGCAGTACTTC,CASSLIGRDEQYF
13,few,TRBJ1-2,.,TRBV7-9,TGTGCCAGCAGCTTAGCGCAGGGCTATGGCTACACCTTC,CASSLAQGYGYTF
14,.,TRBJ2-1,.,TRBV6-4,TGTGCCAGCAGTGACGGGGGCCCACCCGGGGAGCAGTTCTTC,CASSDGGPPGEQFF
15,.,TRBJ1-6,.,TRBV12-5,TGTGCTAGTGCCCCGGGGGACGGCATATACTCACCCCTCCACTTT,CASAPGDGIYSPLHF
15,.,TRBJ2-7,TRBD1,TRBV5-1,TGCGCCAGCAGCTACCTAAACAGGGGGATGGACGAGCAGTACTTC,CASSYLNRGMDEQYF
14,once,TRBJ2-1,.,TRBV9,TGTGCCAGCAGCGCCGACCCGGGGTACAATGAGCAGTTCTTC,CASSADPGYNEQFF
16,few,TRBJ2-1,TRBD2,TRBV19,TGTGCCAGTAGTATACAGGGACTAGCGATGGGGCATGAGCAGTTCTTC,CASSIQGLAMGHEQFF
15,.,TRBJ1-1,.,TRBV6-5,TGTGCCAGCAGTTACTCGCGGGGGGCGAACACTGAAGCTTTCTTT,CASSYSRGANTEAFF
14,.,TRBJ2-1,.,TRBV5-1,TGCGCCAGCAGCCGATGGAGCAGGGACAATGAGCAGTTCTTC,CASSRWSRDNEQFF
14,.,TRBJ1-1,.,TRBV5-1,TGCGCCAGCAGCCCATCTCATCGAGGGGGAGAAGCTTTCTTT,CASSPSHRGGEAFF
14,few,TRBJ2-1,TRBD2,TRBV28,TGTGCCAGCAGTGGGGAGGGCCGCTACAATGAGCAGTTCTTC,CASSGEGRYNEQFF
14,.,TRBJ1-4,.,TRBV28,TGTGCCAGCAGTTCTGAGCTCATTAATGAAAAACTGTTTTTT,CASSSELINEKLFF
15,once,TRBJ1-5,TRBD1,TRBV7-2,TGTGCCAGCAGCCCTGGACAGGGGAAAAATCAGCCCCAGCATTTT,CASSPGQGKNQPQHF
16,.,TRBJ2-3,.,TRBV2,TGTGCCAGCAGACGTACGCCCAGTCCGCCCACAGATACGCAGTATTTT,CASRRTPSPPTDTQYF
20,.,TRBJ2-3,TRBD1,TRBV18,TGTGCCAGCTCACCCCTGGGACAGGGCTCCGGTGCGACTAGCACAGATACGCAGTATTTT,CASSPLGQGSGATSTDTQYF
13,few,TRBJ2-1,TRBD2,TRBV5-6,TGTGCCAGCAGCTTGCCGGGACTAGCGGGGAAGTTCTTC,CASSLPGLAGKFF
18,.,TRBJ1-2,TRBD1,TRBV9,TGTGCCAGCAGCGTAGGTCGGGCAGGGGGCAAGGGCAGGGATGGCTACACCTTC,CASSVGRAGGKGRDGYTF
15,.,TRBJ1-5,TRBD1,TRBV19,TGTGCCAGTAGTGATACCGGGACAGGCAATCAGCCCCAGCATTTT,CASSDTGTGNQPQHF
14,.,TRBJ1-1,TRBD1,TRBV11-2,TGTGCCAGCAGCTCTCGGACAGGTGGTGTTGAAGCTTTCTTT,CASSSRTGGVEAFF
18,few,TRBJ2-7,.,TRBV21-1,TGTGCCAGCAGCATTAAGACGAAAGCGGGAGGCCCCACTGGGGGGCAGTACTTC,CASSIKTKAGGPTGGQYF
16,.,TRBJ2-5,TRBD1,TRBV2,TGTGCCAGCAGTGATGGACAGGGCGGTAAACAAGAGACCCAGTACTTC,CASSDGQGGKQETQYF
15,medium-sized,TRBJ2-1,.,TRBV19,TGTGCCAGTAGGTTAGACAGGAGCTCCTACAATGAGCAGTTCTTC,CASRLDRSSYNEQFF
16,.,TRBJ1-1,.,TRBV5-4,TGTGCCAGCAGCACCCGAGGGTTGGGTTCGAACACTGAAGCTTTCTTT,CASSTRGLGSNTEAFF
15,once,TRBJ2-3,TRBD2,TRBV7-9,TGTGCCAGCAGCGTCCTAGCGGGAGCAACAGATACGCAGTATTTT,CASSVLAGATDTQYF
18,.,TRBJ1-3,.,TRBV14,TGTGCCAGCAGCCAAGCCTTGGGGAGGCGTTCTCTCGGAAACACCATATATTTT,CASSQALGRRSLGNTIYF
15,.,TRBJ1-4,.,TRBV7-8,TGTGCCAGCAGCCCGCTCCAGGGGAAGGCAGAAAAACTGTTTTTT,CASSPLQGKAEKLFF
11,.,TRBJ1-2,.,TRBV7-2,TGTGCCAGTGGAACAGGGCCGGGCTACACCTTC,CASGTGPGYTF
13,.,TRBJ2-7,.,TRBV5-1,TGCGCCAGCAGCTTGGAAGGGGGTTACGAGCAGTACTTC,CASSLEGGYEQYF
15,.,TRBJ2-5,.,TRBV11-1,TGTGCCAGCAGTTGGAGACCAGCGGAACAAGAGACCCAGTACTTC,CASSWRPAEQETQYF
14,.,TRBJ2-4,.,TRBV29-1,TGCAGCGTGATGGGACTGTCAGCCAAAAACATTCAGTACTTC,CSVMGLSAKNIQYF
15,.,TRBJ1-6,.,TRBV5-4,TGTGCCAGCAGCTTGGCCAACAGCAATAATTCACCCCTCCACTTT,CASSLANSNNSPLHF
17,.,TRBJ1-4,TRBD1,TRBV15,TGTGCCACCAGCAGAGGAGGGACAGCCCTTACTAATGAAAAACTGTTTTTT,CATSRGGTALTNEKLFF
15,.,TRBJ2-3,TRBD1,TRBV7-2,TGTGCCAGCAGCATACAGACAGGGGGCACAGATACGCAGTATTTT,CASSIQTGGTDTQYF
17,.,TRBJ2-4,TRBD2,TRBV7-2,TGTGCCAGCAGTTCGACCCTCCGGGGGGTTGCCAAAAACATTCAGTACTTC,CASSSTLRGVAKNIQYF
13,.,TRBJ2-7,.,TRBV7-9,TGTGCCAGCAGTTTGGACACCGCCTTAGAGCAGTACTTC,CASSLDTALEQYF
12,.,TRBJ1-2,.,TRBV30,TGTGCCTGGAGTCTGGGGCCTTCTGGTTACACCTTC,CAWSLGPSGYTF
15,.,TRBJ1-6,.,TRBV21-1,TGTGCCAGCAGCAAAGCTAGGGGGAAGTATTCACCCCTCCACTTT,CASSKARGKYSPLHF
14,.,TRBJ2-3,.,TRBV27,TGTGCCAGCAGTCCCGAAGTCGGGGTATATACGCAGTATTTT,CASSPEVGVYTQYF
15,.,TRBJ2-1,TRBD2,TRBV19,TGTGCCAGTAGGAGGACTAGCGGAATGAACAATGAGCAGTTCTTC,CASRRTSGMNNEQFF
15,.,TRBJ1-5,.,TRBV4-1,TGCGCCAGCAGCCAAGATACAGGGAGCAATCAGCCCCAGCATTTT,CASSQDTGSNQPQHF
17,.,TRBJ2-3,TRBD2,TRBV4-3,TGCGCCAGCAGCCATTTAGCGGGAGGACTATCCACAGATACGCAGTATTTT,CASSHLAGGLSTDTQYF
14,.,TRBJ1-1,.,TRBV3-1/TRBV3-2,TGTGCCAGCAGCCCTAGGTGGGAGGGGACTGAAGCTTTCTTT,CASSPRWEGTEAFF
13,few,TRBJ2-5,.,TRBV2,TGTGCCAGCAGGGCCGGGACTGAAGAGACCCAGTACTTC,CASRAGTEETQYF
16,.,TRBJ2-5,TRBD1,TRBV19,TGTGCCAGTACCTCGTTGCATGGGACAGGGCTGGGGACCCAGTACTTC,CASTSLHGTGLGTQYF
13,.,TRBJ1-4,.,TRBV5-7,TGTGCCAGCAGCTTACCACAGGGTTTAAAACTGTTTTTT,CASSLPQGLKLFF
14,.,TRBJ2-1,.,TRBV7-2,TGTGCCAGCAGCGTTTTAGTACGGTCCAATGAGCAGTTCTTC,CASSVLVRSNEQFF
15,.,TRBJ1-3,TRBD1,TRBV5-1,TGCGCCAGCAGCTTGGGGGACAGCTCTGGAAACACCATATATTTT,CASSLGDSSGNTIYF
16,.,TRBJ1-2,TRBD1,TRBV6-5,TGTGCCAGCAGTTACTCCGGGACAGGAGCTAACTATGGCTACACCTTC,CASSYSGTGANYGYTF
16,.,TRBJ2-1,.,TRBV10-3,TGTGCCATCACGTCTCCGACAGGGAGGACCAACAATGAGCAGTTCTTC,CAITSPTGRTNNEQFF
14,.,TRBJ2-1,.,TRBV5-1,TGCGCCAGCAGCTTGGAGTCAAAGAGGAATGAGCAGTTCTTC,CASSLESKRNEQFF
15,.,TRBJ2-1,TRBD2,TRBV30,TGTGCCTGGAGGCTACCGGGACTAGCAAGCAATGAGCAGTTCTTC,CAWRLPGLASNEQFF
20,few,TRBJ2-1,TRBD2,TRBV6-6,TGTGCCAGCAGTCGACTGGCCGGGACTAGCGGGAGTACGTCCTACAATGAGCAGTTCTTC,CASSRLAGTSGSTSYNEQFF
14,.,TRBJ1-2,.,TRBV6-5,TGTGCCAGCACCACCTCCCCGGGTGGCTATGGCTACACCTTC,CASTTSPGGYGYTF